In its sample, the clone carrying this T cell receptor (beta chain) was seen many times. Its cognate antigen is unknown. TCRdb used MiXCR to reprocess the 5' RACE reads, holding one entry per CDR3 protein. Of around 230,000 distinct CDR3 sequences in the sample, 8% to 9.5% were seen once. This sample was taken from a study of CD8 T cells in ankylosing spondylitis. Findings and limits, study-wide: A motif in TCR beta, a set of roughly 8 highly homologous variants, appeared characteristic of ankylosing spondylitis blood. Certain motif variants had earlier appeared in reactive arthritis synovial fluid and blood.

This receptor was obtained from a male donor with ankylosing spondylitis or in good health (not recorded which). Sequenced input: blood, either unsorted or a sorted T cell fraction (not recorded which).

The CDR3 nucleotides read TGCGCCAGCAGCCAAGTGGGGGATACTCAAGAGACCCAGTACTTC. Protein sequence: CASSQVGDTQETQYF. The chain recombines TRBV4-3 with TRBJ2-5; D is tentatively TRBD1 or TRBD2 (5 bases each). The CDR3 totals 15 residues. Germline V CDR1 and CDR2: LGHNA, YSLEER. The ends were cut back, 1 base at V and 2 bases at J, with 11 bases in the middle.